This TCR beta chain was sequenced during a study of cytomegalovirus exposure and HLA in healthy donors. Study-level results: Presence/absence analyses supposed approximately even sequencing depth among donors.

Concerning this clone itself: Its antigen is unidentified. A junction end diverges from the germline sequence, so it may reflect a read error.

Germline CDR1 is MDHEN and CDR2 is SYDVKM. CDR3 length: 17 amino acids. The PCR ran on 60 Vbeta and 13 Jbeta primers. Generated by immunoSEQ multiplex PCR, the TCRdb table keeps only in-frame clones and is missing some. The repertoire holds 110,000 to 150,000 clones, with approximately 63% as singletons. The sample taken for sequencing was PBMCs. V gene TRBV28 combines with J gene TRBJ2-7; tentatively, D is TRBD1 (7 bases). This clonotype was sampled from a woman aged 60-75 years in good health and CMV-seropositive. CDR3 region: CASRTPQGGRGPYGQYF. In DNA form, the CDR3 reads TGTGCCAGCAGGACCCCCCAGGGGGGAAGGGGACCCTACGGGCAGTACTTC.